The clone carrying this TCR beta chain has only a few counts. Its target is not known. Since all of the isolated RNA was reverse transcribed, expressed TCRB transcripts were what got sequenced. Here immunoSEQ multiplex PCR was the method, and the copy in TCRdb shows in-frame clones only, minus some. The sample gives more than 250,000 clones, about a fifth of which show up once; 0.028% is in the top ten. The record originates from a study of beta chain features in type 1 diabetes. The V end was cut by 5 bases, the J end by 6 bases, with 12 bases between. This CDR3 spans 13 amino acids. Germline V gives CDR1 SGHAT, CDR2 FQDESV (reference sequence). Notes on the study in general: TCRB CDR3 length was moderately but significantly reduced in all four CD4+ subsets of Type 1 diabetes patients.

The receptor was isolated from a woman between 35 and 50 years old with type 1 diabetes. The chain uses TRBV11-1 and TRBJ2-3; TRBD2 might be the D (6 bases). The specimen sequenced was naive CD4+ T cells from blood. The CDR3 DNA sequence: TGTGCCAGCAGCCCGCGGAGGGCGGATACGCAGTATTTT. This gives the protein CASSPRRADTQYF.